Sequencing of this T cell receptor beta chain was carried out in a study of OX40 agonist ivuxolimab in advanced cancers. Study-level information: Three patients got partial responses; one had hepatocellular carcinoma and two had cutaneous melanoma. Study outcomes and limitations: Researchers did not establish what antigens the expanded peripheral T cells target.

Clones were sequenced by immunoSEQ multiplex PCR, and TCRdb holds only the in-frame ones, with some missing. The sample holds under 25,000 clones, approximately 84% seen once. Blood specimens came from baseline, cycle 4 day 1, and cycle 7 day 1. A note on this clone: Its antigen is unidentified.

In germline, CDR1 is SNHLY, CDR2 FYNNEI. This CDR3 is built from 14 residues. V was shortened by 5 bases and J by 4 bases, with 14 bases between the two germline ends. V and J are TRBV2 and TRBJ1-1; possible D gene TRBD1, 6 bases. The origin of this receptor is an adult with an advanced solid tumor such as melanoma, head and neck, liver or kidney cancer. This material consisted of CD4+ or CD8+ T cells sorted from blood, taken in a trial of the OX40 agonist ivuxolimab. CDR3 in amino acids: CASSLLTGRTEAFF. In DNA form, the CDR3 reads TGTGCCAGCAGTCTTTTAACAGGGCGCACTGAAGCTTTCTTT. Combining the CDR3 with reference TRBV2 and TRBJ1-1 gives the whole variable domain EPEVTQTPSHQVTQMGQEVILRCVPISNHLYFYWYRQILGQKVEFLVSFYNNEISEKSEIFDDQFSVERPDGSNFTLKIRSTKLEDSAMYFCASSLLTGRTEAFFGQGTRLTVV.